The 24 T cell receptor beta chains in this list originate from one sample, sequenced in a study of beta chain features in type 1 diabetes. Whole-study results and caveats: Type 1 diabetes patients showed a moderate but significant shortening of TCRB CDR3s in all four CD4+ subsets.

Since all of the isolated RNA was reverse transcribed, expressed TCRB transcripts were what got sequenced. The protocol was immunoSEQ multiplex PCR, while the TCRdb copy is restricted to in-frame clones and leaves out a portion. The sample consists of 500,000 to 850,000 clones, over 12% of them appearing once. Antigens for these TCRs are unknown. Sequenced sample: naive CD4+ T cells from blood. The receptors were gathered from a man aged 18 to 29 with type 1 diabetes.

The chain recombines TRBV2 with TRBJ2-7; D is ambiguous. This CDR3 is 13 amino acids long. The germline CDR1 and CDR2 sequences are SNHLY and FYNNEI. V dropped 6 bases and J dropped 4 bases, with 13 bases sitting between them. CDR3: CASSYTSRYEQYF. CDR3 bases: TGTGCCAGCAGCTATACCAGCAGATACGAGCAGTACTTC. The full variable domain, in which reference TRBV2 and TRBJ2-7 provide the parts outside the CDR3, is EPEVTQTPSHQVTQMGQEVILRCVPISNHLYFYWYRQILGQKVEFLVSFYNNEISEKSEIFDDQFSVERPDGSNFTLKIRSTKLEDSAMYFCASSYTSRYEQYFGPGTRLTVT.

The chain joins TRBV19 to TRBJ2-3; 7 bases line up with TRBD2. This CDR3 contains 15 residues. Germline loops: CDR1 LNHDA, CDR2 SQIVND (reference sequence). V shed 8 bases, J shed 7 bases, and the junction held 15 bases outside the gene matches. CDR3 sequence reads: CASGAGPSGTYTQYF. CDR3 in DNA: TGTGCCAGTGGGGCTGGGCCTAGCGGAACCTATACGCAGTATTTT.

This clone came up a few times. The DNA for the CDR3 is TGTGCCTGGAGTGTAACGGGACAGAACACTGAAGCTTTCTTT. Translation: CAWSVTGQNTEAFF. The chain is built from TRBV30 and TRBJ1-1, with D possibly being TRBD1 (6 bases). The CDR3 is made up of 14 amino acids. The ends were cut back, 0 bases at V and 1 base at J, with 9 bases in the middle. Germline V lookup: CDR1 GTSNPN, CDR2 SVGIG (reference sequence). Complete variable domain (other parts from reference TRBV30 and TRBJ1-1): SQTIHQWPATLVQPVGSPLSLECTVEGTSNPNLYWYRQAAGRGLQLLFYSVGIGQISSEVPQNLSASRPQDRQFILSSKKLLLSDSGFYLCAWSVTGQNTEAFFGQGTRLTVV.

This clone was observed a handful of times. The chain couples TRBV29-1 to TRBJ1-1, with unresolved D. CDR1 and CDR2 from the germline V gene are SQVTM and ANQGSEA. The CDR3 has 12 residues. The ends were cut back, 7 bases at V and 1 base at J, with 10 bases in the middle. Here the CDR3 reads CSASQPNTEAFF. In DNA, the CDR3 is TGCAGCGCCTCACAGCCGAACACTGAAGCTTTCTTT.

This clone occurred a few times. The chain links TRBV7-2 to TRBJ1-1; D might be TRBD1 (5 bases). V was shortened by 5 bases and J by 4 bases, with 20 bases between the two germline ends. Germline values: CDR1 SGHTA, CDR2 FQGNSA. The CDR3 is 16 residues long. CDR3 sequence (DNA): TGTGCCAGCAGCCTAGTGGGAGGCAGGGTGGCCACTGAAGCTTTCTTT. It codes for CASSLVGGRVATEAFF.

In DNA form, the CDR3 reads TGTGCCAGCTCACCACAGACCGGACAAGGGAACGAGCAGTACTTC. The encoded protein is CASSPQTGQGNEQYF. The chain has TRBV18 and TRBJ2-7; perhaps TRBD1 as D (5 bases). Germline V lookup: CDR1 KGHSH, CDR2 LQKENI. The CDR3 spans 15 residues. The V gene lost 1 base and the J gene lost 5 bases, with 15 bases spanning the gap. The full variable domain, its missing parts supplied by reference TRBV18 and TRBJ2-7, is NAGVMQNPRHLVRRRGQEARLRCSPMKGHSHVYWYRQLPEEGLKFMVYLQKENIIDESGMPKERFSAEFPKEGPSILRIQQVVRGDSAAYFCASSPQTGQGNEQYFGPGTRLTVT.

The chain is built from TRBV9 and TRBJ1-1; D gene unclear. CDR1 is SGDLS and CDR2 is YYNGEE in the germline V gene. The ends were cut back, 0 bases at V and 1 base at J, with 7 bases in the middle. CDR3 length: 14 amino acids. CDR3 in DNA: TGTGCCAGCAGCGTAGGGATCGAGAACACTGAAGCTTTCTTT. As protein: CASSVGIENTEAFF.

The V and J genes are TRBV30 and TRBJ2-7, with a weak D call TRBD2 (7 bases). Between the trimmed V and J ends, which lost 4 bases and 3 bases, there was a span of 16 bases. CDR1 is GTSNPN, CDR2 SVGIG, per germline (reference sequence). The CDR3 has 14 residues. The CDR3: CAWKEKGGVYEQYF. CDR3 nucleotides: TGTGCCTGGAAAGAAAAGGGGGGGGTCTACGAGCAGTACTTC.

The rearrangement joins TRBV9 to TRBJ2-2, with D possibly TRBD2 on 6 matching bases. Trimming took off 2 bases at V and 5 bases at J, with 16 bases between the two ends. Per the germline V gene, CDR1 is SGDLS and CDR2 is YYNGEE. This CDR3 region has 16 residues. The CDR3 DNA is TGTGCCAGCAGCGTGATGGGACTCCGAGGGACCGGGGAGCTGTTTTTT. It yields the protein CASSVMGLRGTGELFF.

CDR3 DNA: TGCGCCAGCAGCTTGGCCACTACTGGACCGTACGAGCAGTACTTC. Translating it yields CASSLATTGPYEQYF. The V and J genes are TRBV5-1 and TRBJ2-7; no reliable D call. Trimming shortened V by 0 bases and J by 4 bases, and 14 bases separated the two germline ends. CDR1 and CDR2 from the germline V gene are SGHRS and YFSETQ. The CDR3 is 15 residues long. The variable domain in full, with the rest retrieved from reference TRBV5-1 and TRBJ2-7, is KAGVTQTPRYLIKTRGQQVTLSCSPISGHRSVSWYQQTPGQGLQFLFEYFSETQRNKGNFPGRFSGRQFSNSRSEMNVSTLELGDSALYLCASSLATTGPYEQYFGPGTRLTVT.

This clone showed up just a few times. The gene calls are TRBV6-5 and TRBJ2-4; either TRBD1 or TRBD2 may fit D (5 bases each). CDR3 length: 15 residues. Germline V gene lookup returns CDR1 MNHEY and CDR2 SVGAGI. Trimming left V 0 bases short and J 7 bases short, with 13 bases between. This chain's CDR3 is CASSYSVSEGNIQYF. CDR3 nucleotides: TGTGCCAGCAGTTACTCGGTTTCTGAGGGGAACATTCAGTACTTC.

This sequence joins TRBV6-4 and TRBJ2-5, with 11 bases lining up with TRBD2. The CDR3 consists of 15 residues. Per the germline V gene, CDR1 is MRHNA and CDR2 is SNTAGT. V was pared by 6 bases and J by 3 bases, with 6 bases of the junction left unmatched. The CDR3 here is CASSLLAGVKETQYF. CDR3 nucleotides: TGTGCCAGCAGCTTACTAGCGGGAGTTAAAGAGACCCAGTACTTC.

J is TRBJ1-1 and V is TRBV6-4; 7 bases line up with TRBD1. The trim removed 5 bases at V and 0 bases at J, leaving 9 bases unmatched. Germline CDR1 is MRHNA and CDR2 is SNTAGT. The CDR3 contains 16 residues. The CDR3 is CASSWDRKDMNTEAFF. DNA for the CDR3: TGTGCCAGCAGTTGGGACAGAAAAGATATGAACACTGAAGCTTTCTTT.

In DNA form, the CDR3 reads TGTGCCAGCAGTCCCCGGGACTTAAGTTACAATGAGCAGTTCTTC. Translation gives CASSPRDLSYNEQFF. The chain couples TRBV6-5 to TRBJ2-1, with D possibly TRBD2 on 6 matching bases. Germline CDR1 reads MNHEY; CDR2 reads SVGAGI. The CDR3 loop spans 15 amino acids. With 5 bases removed from V and 4 bases from J, the gap between germline ends came to 15 bases.

This clone was seen only a few times. The CDR3 DNA follows: TGTGCCAGCAAACTTGATCCGGGTGTTGTGGAGACCCAGTACTTC. Protein sequence: CASKLDPGVVETQYF. This sequence joins TRBV7-9 and TRBJ2-5, with unresolved D. The CDR3 sequence is 15 residues long. Germline values: CDR1 SEHNR, CDR2 FQNEAQ (reference sequence). Between the trimmed V and J ends, which lost 7 bases and 5 bases, there was a span of 20 bases.

This chain links TRBV28 with TRBJ2-5; perhaps TRBD1 as D (5 bases). V was cut by 5 bases and J by 4 bases, with 11 bases left in between. Germline CDR1 MDHEN, CDR2 SYDVKM. This CDR3 has 13 amino acids. For the CDR3, the DNA is TGTGCCAGCAGTCCCAGGGTGGGAGAGACCCAGTACTTC. Residues: CASSPRVGETQYF.

The V gene is TRBV4-1, the J gene TRBJ2-7; TRBD2 matches 10 bases. V lost 0 bases to trimming and J lost 3 bases; unmatched junction nucleotides: 8. Germline-derived CDR1 and CDR2 are MGHRA and YSYEKL. The CDR3 has 17 amino acids. The CDR3 here is CASSQDRTSGGHYEQYF. Written as DNA, the CDR3 is TGCGCCAGCAGCCAAGATCGGACTAGCGGCGGCCACTACGAGCAGTACTTC.

This clone was recorded a few times. The chain couples TRBV9 to TRBJ2-6; 7 bases match TRBD1. With 0 bases clipped from V and 0 bases from J, the junction kept 9 bases outside the gene matches. Germline CDR1 and CDR2: SGDLS and YYNGEE. This CDR3 comprises 19 residues. The CDR3 region has the DNA TGTGCCAGCAGCGTAGGTAGAGGGGGCCTCCTCTCTGGGGCCAACGTCCTGACTTTC. Amino acids: CASSVGRGGLLSGANVLTF.

Only a few counts were recorded for this clone. The chain carries TRBV4-1 and TRBJ2-7; 8 bases line up with TRBD1. This CDR3 contains 15 residues. CDR1 MGHRA and CDR2 YSYEKL come from the germline V gene. The ends lost 0 bases at V and 4 bases at J; junction bases unmatched: 5. In nucleotides, the CDR3 is TGCGCCAGCAGCCAAGAAGGGACAGGTGTATACGAGCAGTACTTC. This gives the protein CASSQEGTGVYEQYF.

This clone was recorded a few times. The chain links TRBV30 to TRBJ1-6; D call uncertain. Germline assignment: CDR1 GTSNPN and CDR2 SVGIG (reference sequence). The V and J ends lost 0 bases and 6 bases respectively, with 9 bases between them. This CDR3 has 14 amino acids. The CDR3 spells CAWSVHLLNSPLHF. In nucleotides, the CDR3 is TGTGCCTGGAGTGTACACCTTCTTAATTCACCCCTCCACTTT. The whole variable domain, filled in from reference TRBV30 and TRBJ1-6, reads SQTIHQWPATLVQPVGSPLSLECTVEGTSNPNLYWYRQAAGRGLQLLFYSVGIGQISSEVPQNLSASRPQDRQFILSSKKLLLSDSGFYLCAWSVHLLNSPLHFGNGTRLTVT.

The chain has TRBV29-1 and TRBJ2-1; D may be TRBD1 or TRBD2 (5 bases each). The V end lost 6 bases, the J end lost 2 bases, and 11 bases lay between the germline ends. The CDR3 contains 13 residues. Per germline, CDR1 SQVTM and CDR2 ANQGSEA. CDR3 amino acids: CSVRGRAYNEQFF. In DNA form, the CDR3 reads TGCAGCGTGAGGGGACGGGCCTACAATGAGCAGTTCTTC.

This chain links TRBV19 with TRBJ1-5, with D maybe TRBD1 (5 bases). Germline CDR1 LNHDA, CDR2 SQIVND (reference sequence). V was clipped by 3 bases and J by 7 bases, with 10 bases between them. This CDR3 contains 13 residues. The chain's CDR3 is CASSIDSDQPQHF. CDR3 sequence (DNA): TGTGCCAGTAGTATCGACAGTGACCAGCCCCAGCATTTT.

The genes are TRBV14 and TRBJ2-7, with D unclear. V shed 2 bases and J shed 0 bases, with 5 bases lying between them. This CDR3 is built from 13 residues. The V gene's germline CDR1 is SGHDN and CDR2 FVKESK. The CDR3 is CASSQRSSYEQYF. The CDR3 bases are TGTGCCAGCAGCCAACGAAGCTCCTACGAGCAGTACTTC.

This clone was counted a few times. The chain recombines TRBV28 with TRBJ1-4; 9 positions agree with TRBD1. Germline CDR1 reads MDHEN; CDR2 reads SYDVKM. The CDR3 runs to 15 residues. With 6 bases clipped from V and 6 bases from J, the junction kept 8 bases outside the gene matches. CDR3 sequence: CASRYPGQGYEKLFF. CDR3 DNA: TGTGCCAGCAGGTACCCGGGACAGGGATATGAAAAACTGTTTTTT.